The next 29 T cell receptor beta chains were all read from a single sample in a study of human T cells and chemical hapten exposure. Blood, whole and unfractionated, served as the source for total RNA extraction. TCRdb called the 5' RACE reads again in MiXCR, with one record for every CDR3 protein. Of about 81,000 distinct CDR3 sequences listed, about 16% are singletons. The receptors come from a female donor in good health.

This clonotype has a count of ten or more. The V call is TRBV12-3 or TRBV12-4, the J call TRBJ2-1; no clear D gene. The CDR3 loop spans 12 amino acids. The germline V and J ends were trimmed by 2 bases and 6 bases, with 5 bases remaining between them. In DNA form, the CDR3 reads TGTGCCAGCAGTTTACGGCCCAATGAGCAGTTCTTC. This codes for CASSLRPNEQFF.

J is TRBJ1-2 and V is TRBV20-1; tentative D call: TRBD1 (5 bases). The CDR3 loop spans 12 amino acids. V was trimmed by 3 bases and J by 9 bases, leaving 14 bases between them. Germline values: CDR1 DFQATT, CDR2 SNEGSKA (reference sequence). This CDR3 is CSASVGVLSYTF. CDR3 nucleotides: TGCAGTGCTAGTGTGGGGGTACTTAGCTACACCTTC.

In its sample, this clonotype was seen many times. The chain uses TRBV2 and TRBJ1-1, with D perhaps TRBD1 (5 bases). Germline values: CDR1 SNHLY, CDR2 FYNNEI. This CDR3 is built from 14 residues. V shed 6 bases and J shed 3 bases, with 14 bases lying between them. For the CDR3, the DNA is TGTGCCAGCAGCTCCGTCGACAGCTACACTGAAGCTTTCTTT. As protein: CASSSVDSYTEAFF.

The table lists this clonotype with a few counts. The chain employs TRBV7-2 and TRBJ1-1; D unresolved. V lost 4 bases to trimming and J lost 0 bases, with 6 bases between them. Germline lookup yields CDR1 SGHTA and CDR2 FQGNSA. This CDR3 spans 13 amino acids. CDR3 in amino acids: CASSYGMNTEAFF. As DNA, the CDR3 is TGTGCCAGCAGCTATGGCATGAACACTGAAGCTTTCTTT. The variable domain in full, with the rest retrieved from reference TRBV7-2 and TRBJ1-1, is GAGVSQSPSNKVTEKGKDVELRCDPISGHTALYWYRQSLGQGLEFLIYFQGNSAPDKSGLPSDRFSAERTGGSVSTLTIQRTQQEDSAVYLCASSYGMNTEAFFGQGTRLTVV.

The V and J genes are TRBV19 and TRBJ1-2; a possible D gene is TRBD1 (5 bases). V lost 5 bases, J lost 7 bases, and 14 bases lay in between. The CDR3 contains 13 residues. Looked up from germline, CDR1 is LNHDA and CDR2 is SQIVND (reference sequence). CDR3 protein: CASSEQGVAGYTF. DNA for the CDR3: TGTGCCAGTAGTGAGCAAGGGGTTGCTGGCTACACCTTC.

This clonotype was seen only a few times. The chain joins TRBV28 to TRBJ1-4; D is uncertain. CDR1 is MDHEN, CDR2 SYDVKM, per germline. The CDR3 consists of 15 residues. V was trimmed by 5 bases and J by 0 bases, leaving 10 bases between them. The CDR3 is CASSATVPTNEKLFF. The CDR3 DNA is TGTGCCAGCAGTGCAACAGTCCCAACTAATGAAAAACTGTTTTTT.

The chain links TRBV6-6 to TRBJ2-7; D remains ambiguous. The CDR3 extends over 15 amino acids. V dropped 6 bases and J dropped 3 bases, with 18 bases sitting between them. CDR1 is MNHNY and CDR2 is SVGAGI in the germline V gene (reference sequence). CDR3: CASSSGPPGVYEQYF. CDR3 DNA: TGTGCCAGCAGCTCCGGACCCCCAGGTGTCTACGAGCAGTACTTC.

This chain links TRBV7-2 with TRBJ2-7; a weak D match, TRBD2 (6 bases). Trimming stripped 5 bases from V and 2 bases from J, with 22 bases between. Germline V gives CDR1 SGHTA, CDR2 FQGNSA. CDR3 length equals 17 residues. CDR3 nucleotide sequence: TGTGCCAGCAGCCCCAGAGCGGCGGGAAGGGAACCCTACGAGCAGTACTTC. Its translation is CASSPRAAGREPYEQYF.

The genes are TRBV7-2 and TRBJ1-4; tentative D call: TRBD1 (6 bases). The CDR3 is made up of 14 amino acids. V gave up 5 bases and J gave up 10 bases, with 17 bases separating them. Germline CDR1 and CDR2: SGHTA and FQGNSA. The CDR3 is CASSPGQVGGKLFF. The CDR3 DNA reads as TGTGCCAGCAGCCCTGGACAAGTAGGGGGAAAACTGTTTTTT.

The V gene is TRBV20-1, the J gene TRBJ2-1; tentatively, D is TRBD2 (6 bases). The CDR3 covers 14 residues. The V end was cut by 2 bases, the J end by 4 bases, with 12 bases between. Germline CDR1 is DFQATT and CDR2 is SNEGSKA (reference sequence). In DNA form, the CDR3 reads TGCAGTGCTAGACTCCGGGGGACGTACAATGAGCAGTTCTTC. This codes for CSARLRGTYNEQFF.

V gene TRBV10-3 combines with J gene TRBJ2-2, with D perhaps TRBD2 (6 bases). The CDR3 length is 13 residues. CDR1 is ENHRY and CDR2 is SYGVKD in the germline V gene. Trimming left V 4 bases short and J 3 bases short, with 6 bases between. CDR3 coding DNA: TGTGCCATCAGTGGGGACTACACCGGGGAGCTGTTTTTT. Encoded protein: CAISGDYTGELFF.

The genes are TRBV15 and TRBJ1-1, with 7 bases that match TRBD1. This CDR3 has 14 amino acids. Germline-derived CDR1 and CDR2 are LNHNV and YYDKDF (reference sequence). Losses at the gene ends were 3 bases for V and 4 bases for J; bases not matched to a gene: 5. The CDR3 here is CATSSGGQLTEAFF. The CDR3 DNA reads as TGTGCCACCAGCAGCGGGGGACAGCTCACTGAAGCTTTCTTT.

This clonotype has a count of ten or more. V and J are TRBV29-1 and TRBJ2-7, with D perhaps assigned TRBD1 or TRBD2 (6 bases each). Trimming left V 1 base short and J 6 bases short, with 13 bases between. This CDR3 is 13 amino acids long. Germline V gene lookup returns CDR1 SQVTM and CDR2 ANQGSEA. CDR3 bases: TGCAGCGTTGAAGCGGGGGCCCTTTCCGAGCAGTACTTC. Translating gives CSVEAGALSEQYF.

This clonotype was detected a few times. This sequence joins TRBV27 and TRBJ2-3, with 10 bases aligning to TRBD2. The germline gives CDR1 MNHEY, CDR2 SMNVEV (reference sequence). V dropped 2 bases and J dropped 0; count of bases not matched to a gene: 5. The CDR3 loop spans 17 amino acids. The CDR3 coding sequence is TGTGCCAGCAGTTTAGGTGTACTAGCGGGAAGCACAGATACGCAGTATTTT. Encoded protein: CASSLGVLAGSTDTQYF.

J is TRBJ2-5 and V is TRBV15; D may be TRBD2 (5 bases). The germline V gene has CDR1 LNHNV and CDR2 YYDKDF (reference sequence). The V end lost 4 bases, the J end lost 4 bases, and 7 bases lay between the germline ends. The CDR3 is made up of 12 amino acids. CDR3 coding DNA: TGTGCCACCAGCATGCTAGCAGAGACCCAGTACTTC. Amino acids: CATSMLAETQYF.

The rearrangement uses TRBV7-2 and TRBJ1-5; no clear D gene. V lost 1 base and J 0 bases, leaving 10 bases between the germline ends. CDR3 length: 16 residues. Looked up from germline, CDR1 is SGHTA and CDR2 is FQGNSA. Written as DNA, the CDR3 is TGTGCCAGCAGCTTAGACGCTTTCCTTAGCAATCAGCCCCAGCATTTT. Encoded protein: CASSLDAFLSNQPQHF. Full variable domain (missing parts from reference TRBV7-2 and TRBJ1-5): GAGVSQSPSNKVTEKGKDVELRCDPISGHTALYWYRQSLGQGLEFLIYFQGNSAPDKSGLPSDRFSAERTGGSVSTLTIQRTQQEDSAVYLCASSLDAFLSNQPQHFGDGTRLSIL.

The CDR3 coding sequence is TGTGCCAGCAGTTTAGGTGCCGGAACAGGCTACGAGCAGTACTTC. Translated, it gives CASSLGAGTGYEQYF. V gene TRBV27 combines with J gene TRBJ2-7; maybe TRBD1 (5 bases). CDR1 is MNHEY and CDR2 is SMNVEV in the germline V gene (reference sequence). Trimming took off 2 bases at V and 3 bases at J, with 14 bases between the two ends. The CDR3 has 15 amino acids.

The chain recombines TRBV6-5 with TRBJ1-2; D not resolved. The CDR3 spans 16 residues. CDR1 and CDR2 (germline): MNHEY, SVGAGI. V lost 5 bases and J 3 bases, leaving 19 bases between the germline ends. The CDR3 here is CASSAFSQGWDYGYTF. In DNA, the CDR3 is TGTGCCAGCAGTGCGTTTTCACAAGGCTGGGACTATGGCTACACCTTC.

V and J are TRBV2 and TRBJ2-4; 9 bases align to TRBD1. V lost 6 bases to trimming and J lost 0 bases; unmatched junction nucleotides: 3. Germline lookup yields CDR1 SNHLY and CDR2 FYNNEI. The CDR3 extends over 15 amino acids. CDR3 protein: CASSGTGRAKNIQYF. CDR3 sequence (DNA): TGTGCCAGCAGCGGGACAGGGAGAGCCAAAAACATTCAGTACTTC.

This clonotype turned up a few times. The CDR3 sequence: CASSLRPQTGQGTEAFF. The CDR3 DNA sequence: TGTGCCAGCAGTTTGAGGCCTCAGACGGGACAGGGCACTGAAGCTTTCTTT. V and J are TRBV27 and TRBJ1-1, with 9 bases aligning to TRBD1. Losses at the gene ends were 3 bases for V and 4 bases for J; bases not matched to a gene: 12. Per the germline V gene, CDR1 is MNHEY and CDR2 is SMNVEV (reference sequence). This CDR3 is 17 amino acids long.

The V gene is TRBV6-1, the J gene TRBJ2-1; TRBD2 agrees at 11 bases. CDR1 MNHNS and CDR2 SASEGT come from the germline V gene. CDR3 size: 15 residues. V lost 4 bases, J lost 6 bases, and 5 bases stayed unmatched. The CDR3 bases are TGTGCCAGCAGTGGCCTAGCGGGGGGCCTCAATGAGCAGTTCTTC. Encoded protein: CASSGLAGGLNEQFF.

This clonotype was found a few times. This chain uses TRBV10-1 with TRBJ1-1; 8 nucleotides agree with TRBD1. The V and J ends lost 4 bases and 6 bases, in that order; junction bases with no gene match: 4. Germline V gene lookup returns CDR1 WNHNN and CDR2 SYGVQD (reference sequence). The CDR3 sequence is 13 residues long. CDR3 nucleotides: TGCGCCAGCAGTGCCCGGACAGGGTCTGAAGCTTTCTTT. This translates into CASSARTGSEAFF.

CDR3 in amino acids: CASSPRGGSGETQYF. In nucleotides, the CDR3 is TGTGCCAGCAGCCCTCGGGGGGGGTCGGGAGAGACCCAGTACTTC. V gene TRBV12-3 or TRBV12-4 combines with J gene TRBJ2-5, with 8 bases identical to TRBD2. This CDR3 region has 15 residues. V shed 6 bases, J shed 4 bases, and the junction held 10 bases outside the gene matches.

This clonotype has more than one count but fewer than ten. V and J are TRBV20-1 and TRBJ1-6, with 7 bases matching TRBD1. Germline assignment: CDR1 DFQATT and CDR2 SNEGSKA (reference sequence). The J segment lost 0 bases and the V segment lost 2 bases, leaving 7 bases of the junction unmatched. This CDR3 contains 17 residues. This CDR3 reads CSARYDGDSSYNSPLHF. The CDR3 DNA reads as TGCAGTGCTAGATACGACGGGGACAGCTCCTATAATTCACCCCTCCACTTT.

This chain uses TRBV10-3 with TRBJ1-5; a weak D match, TRBD1 (6 bases). Germline CDR1 and CDR2: ENHRY and SYGVKD. This CDR3 comprises 16 residues. V was shortened by 4 bases and J by 2 bases, with 15 bases between the two germline ends. CDR3 sequence (DNA): TGTGCCATCAGTGTAGACCGCGGGGGCCGCAATCAGCCCCAGCATTTT. This gives the protein CAISVDRGGRNQPQHF.

The J gene is TRBJ2-3, the V gene TRBV7-6, with unresolved D. Germline V gives CDR1 SGHVS, CDR2 FNYEAQ. This CDR3 is 14 amino acids long. Trimming left V 5 bases short and J 2 bases short, with 11 bases between. The CDR3 spells CASSRSGPTDTQYF. The DNA of the CDR3 is TGTGCCAGCAGCCGATCTGGACCCACAGATACGCAGTATTTT. The variable domain in full, with the rest retrieved from reference TRBV7-6 and TRBJ2-3, is GAGVSQSPRYKVTKRGQDVALRCDPISGHVSLYWYRQALGQGPEFLTYFNYEAQQDKSGLPNDRFSAERPEGSISTLTIQRTEQRDSAMYRCASSRSGPTDTQYFGPGTRLTVL.

The chain couples TRBV29-1 to TRBJ2-2, with a tentative D call TRBD1 (6 bases). The CDR3 is 14 residues long. CDR1 and CDR2 from the germline V gene are SQVTM and ANQGSEA. The V gene lost 4 bases and the J gene lost 1 base, with 10 bases spanning the gap. CDR3 nucleotide sequence: TGCAGCGTTGCGGACAGCCAGAACACCGGGGAGCTGTTTTTT. This gives the protein CSVADSQNTGELFF.

The chain combines TRBV29-1 with TRBJ1-1; maybe TRBD1 (6 bases). CDR1 is SQVTM and CDR2 is ANQGSEA in the germline V gene. V gave up 6 bases and J gave up 1 base, with 15 bases separating them. CDR3 size: 14 residues. The CDR3 is CSVGHPGENTEAFF. The DNA of the CDR3 is TGCAGCGTCGGACACCCAGGGGAGAACACTGAAGCTTTCTTT.

This chain joins TRBV3-1 and TRBJ2-7; TRBD1 might be the D (5 bases). The CDR3 contains 13 residues. Trimming stripped 4 bases from V and 5 bases from J, with 12 bases between. Germline V gene lookup returns CDR1 LGHDT and CDR2 YNNKEL (reference sequence). CDR3 sequence: CASSRRESDEQYF. The CDR3 bases are TGTGCCAGCAGCCGCAGGGAATCGGACGAGCAGTACTTC.